The present entry profiles one T cell receptor (beta chain) with its context. V lost 2 bases to trimming and J lost 6 bases; unmatched junction nucleotides: 11. The CDR3 sequence is 18 residues long. CDR1 is KGHDR, CDR2 SFDVKD, per germline. Assay: immunoSEQ multiplex PCR; the TCRdb copy retains only in-frame clones and omits some. This table holds 120,000 to 150,000 clones, 84% found once. This specimen comes from a study of blood T cell repertoires in COVID-19. The chain links TRBV24-1 to TRBJ2-2, with TRBD2 matching 10 bases. The TCR comes from a man aged 25-45 years with COVID-19, enrolled during active disease. The specimen sequenced was peripheral blood. The CDR3 sequence: CATSDSLAGAKRAGELFF. For the CDR3, the DNA is TGTGCCACCAGTGATTCGCTAGCGGGAGCAAAAAGGGCCGGGGAGCTGTTTTTT.